The 22 T cell receptor beta chains presented below share a single source sample, sequenced in a study of blood T cells in healthy people across ages. For the second PCR, which ran for 7 to 11 cycles, a sample-barcoded 5' primer and a J-beta primer mix were used. Each CDR3 protein is one row after TCRdb ran MiXCR on the 5' RACE reads. The sample lists about 1.6 million distinct CDR3 sequences; 30% to 40% were seen once. Sample: blood. Receptors were obtained from a woman younger than 45 in good health.

CDR3 in DNA: TGTGCCAGCAGCCTGGACCGAGGTGAGGTCACAGATACGCAGTATTTT. Translating it yields CASSLDRGEVTDTQYF. V usage is TRBV5-6 and J usage is TRBJ2-3; D gene ambiguous. CDR3 length equals 16 residues. Germline assignment: CDR1 SGHDT and CDR2 YYEEEE. The V and J ends lost 4 bases and 2 bases respectively, with 17 bases between them.

The rearrangement joins TRBV5-1 to TRBJ1-5; no clear D. Per the germline V gene, CDR1 is SGHRS and CDR2 is YFSETQ. Trimming stripped 2 bases from V and 6 bases from J, with 6 bases between. The CDR3 totals 12 residues. In DNA form, the CDR3 reads TGCGCCAGCAGCTTCGAGGGTCAGCCCCAGCATTTT. Amino acids: CASSFEGQPQHF.

The V and J genes are TRBV20-1 and TRBJ2-7; D is possibly TRBD2 (5 bases). Germline CDR1 DFQATT, CDR2 SNEGSKA (reference sequence). Trimming took 4 bases from V and 2 from J, leaving 15 bases between them. CDR3 length: 14 residues. The CDR3 coding sequence is TGCAGTGCTACTCACATAAGGGAGCCCTACGAGCAGTACTTC. It yields the protein CSATHIREPYEQYF.

A remark on this clonotype: One end of the junction varies from germline; a read error may be responsible. The chain couples TRBV15 to TRBJ1-2; D gene ambiguous. Looked up from germline, CDR1 is LNHNV and CDR2 is YYDKDF (reference sequence). This CDR3 spans 14 amino acids. The CDR3 nucleotides read TGTGCCACCGCAAAGGGAGAAGGAAACTGTGGCTACACCTTC. As protein: CATAKGEGNCGYTF. Looking up the rest from reference TRBV15 and TRBJ1-2 gives the full variable domain: DAMVIQNPRYQVTQFGKPVTLSCSQTLNHNVMYWYQQKSSQAPKLLFHYYDKDFNNEADTPDNFQSRRPNTSFCFLDIRSPGLGDTAMYLCATAKGEGNCGYTFGSGTRLTVV.

Points on this clonotype: It may be a read error: a sequence one base away is much more abundant. The rearrangement links TRBV29-1 to TRBJ2-7; unclear D gene. V was cut by 7 bases and J by 2 bases, with 12 bases left in between. The germline V gene encodes CDR1 SQVTM and CDR2 ANQGSEA. The CDR3 loop spans 12 amino acids. Written as DNA, the CDR3 is TGCAGCGGAAGGCCTCGTCCCTACGAGCAGTACTTC. As protein: CSGRPRPYEQYF.

The chain is built from TRBV20-1 and TRBJ1-2; tentative D call: TRBD1 (6 bases). Deletions cut 3 bases from V and 4 bases from J, with 24 bases between. Germline CDR1 reads DFQATT; CDR2 reads SNEGSKA (reference sequence). This CDR3 contains 17 residues. The CDR3 bases are TGCAGTGCTAGGGGACGGGAACAGGGTAATGAGGGCTATGGCTACACCTTC. Its protein product is CSARGREQGNEGYGYTF.

The chain is built from TRBV7-9 and TRBJ2-5; a weak D match, TRBD2 (6 bases). V was shortened by 5 bases and J by 11 bases, with 18 bases between the two germline ends. Germline V gives CDR1 SEHNR, CDR2 FQNEAQ (reference sequence). The length of the CDR3 is 13 residues. CDR3 residues: CASSLGGPPQQYF. The CDR3 DNA reads TGTGCCAGCAGCCTGGGAGGCCCTCCGCAGCAGTACTTC.

This chain joins TRBV2 and TRBJ1-5, with D possibly matching TRBD1 (5 bases). Germline CDR1 reads SNHLY; CDR2 reads FYNNEI. The V end lost 2 bases, the J end lost 7 bases, and 12 bases lay between the germline ends. The CDR3 length is 14 residues. The CDR3 region is CASSEWRGGQPQHF. DNA for the CDR3: TGTGCCAGCAGTGAATGGAGGGGCGGGCAGCCCCAGCATTTT.

CDR3 residues: CASSPRTGYGDTEAFF. CDR3 in DNA: TGTGCCAGCAGCCCTCGGACAGGGTATGGGGACACTGAAGCTTTCTTT. J is TRBJ1-1 and V is TRBV7-9; 8 bases are shared with TRBD1. The V gene's germline CDR1 is SEHNR and CDR2 FQNEAQ (reference sequence). The CDR3 covers 16 residues. V shed 5 bases and J 3 bases; nucleotides not matched to a gene: 11.

This clonotype was seen ten or more times. V is TRBV4-1 and J is TRBJ1-6; TRBD1 is a possible D gene (5 bases). Germline CDR1 reads MGHRA; CDR2 reads YSYEKL. Trimming removed 4 bases from V and 7 bases from J, with 8 bases in between. CDR3 length: 13 residues. For the CDR3, the DNA is TGCGCCAGCAGCCGGCAGGGAAATTCACCCCTCCACTTT. It translates to CASSRQGNSPLHF.

J is TRBJ2-5 and V is TRBV3-1; D possibly uses TRBD1 or TRBD2 (5 bases each). The germline V gene has CDR1 LGHDT and CDR2 YNNKEL (reference sequence). The CDR3 runs 15 residues. V was clipped by 1 base and J by 4 bases, with 13 bases between them. The CDR3 region is CASSQVVGGGETQYF. The CDR3 bases are TGTGCCAGCAGCCAAGTCGTTGGGGGTGGAGAGACCCAGTACTTC.

There are many counts of this clonotype. Here the CDR3 reads CATSVGGANYGYTF. The CDR3 DNA reads TGTGCCACCAGCGTGGGGGGAGCTAACTATGGCTACACCTTC. This chain joins TRBV15 and TRBJ1-2, with a weak D call TRBD1 (5 bases). With 5 bases removed from V and 0 bases from J, the gap between germline ends came to 10 bases. CDR3 length: 14 residues. CDR1 LNHNV and CDR2 YYDKDF come from the germline V gene (reference sequence).

In its sample, this clonotype was seen a few times. The gene calls are TRBV3-1 and TRBJ2-3; TRBD1 is a possible D gene (7 bases). The CDR3 has 15 residues. The germline V gene has CDR1 LGHDT and CDR2 YNNKEL (reference sequence). Trimming shortened V by 6 bases and J by 1 base, and 14 bases separated the two germline ends. CDR3 nucleotides: TGTGCCAGCAGGCCAGACAGGGAGGGCACAGATACGCAGTATTTT. Its translation is CASRPDREGTDTQYF.

The chain carries TRBV4-2 and TRBJ2-1; perhaps TRBD2 as D (7 bases). CDR1 and CDR2 from the germline V gene are LGHNA and YNFKEQ. The V end lost 3 bases, the J end lost 7 bases, and 19 bases lay between the germline ends. The CDR3 is 16 residues long. The CDR3 spells CASSQGSGGPGNEQFF. The CDR3 nucleotides are TGTGCCAGCAGCCAGGGCTCCGGGGGGCCGGGGAATGAGCAGTTCTTC.

This clonotype was picked up a small number of times. J is TRBJ2-1 and V is TRBV4-1, with 8 bases aligning to TRBD1. This CDR3 contains 17 residues. Germline lookup yields CDR1 MGHRA and CDR2 YSYEKL. Trimming cost V 2 bases and J 8 bases; bases outside gene matches: 14. The DNA for the CDR3 is TGCGCCAGCAGCCAACCAAACAGGGGGGCGGTTTTCGATGAGCAGTTCTTC. Amino acids: CASSQPNRGAVFDEQFF.

This clonotype was seen a handful of times. J is TRBJ2-4 and V is TRBV2; D remains unclear. The CDR3 covers 13 residues. V lost 7 bases and J lost 13, with 20 bases in between. Germline CDR1 is SNHLY and CDR2 is FYNNEI. This CDR3 is CASIPPETGEQYF. In DNA, the CDR3 is TGTGCCAGCATTCCCCCGGAGACTGGAGAGCAGTACTTC.

This clonotype was detected many times. The chain couples TRBV24-1 to TRBJ2-7, with D perhaps matching TRBD2 (6 bases). The V end lost 7 bases, the J end lost 5 bases, and 17 bases lay between the germline ends. Germline V CDR1 and CDR2: KGHDR, SFDVKD. This CDR3 contains 14 residues. The CDR3 bases are TGTGCCACCAGCGGGGACTTCCAGGGTAACGAGCAGTACTTC. Translating it yields CATSGDFQGNEQYF.

The chain has TRBV20-1 and TRBJ2-7; 12 bases are a match to TRBD1. CDR3 length equals 18 residues. V was clipped by 0 bases and J by 2 bases; unmatched bases: 11. The germline V gene encodes CDR1 DFQATT and CDR2 SNEGSKA (reference sequence). The CDR3 nucleotides are TGCAGTGCTAGAGATCTGGGACAGGGGGCAATTCTGACCTACGAGCAGTACTTC. This encodes CSARDLGQGAILTYEQYF.

The chain links TRBV7-9 to TRBJ1-1, with D possibly matching TRBD1 (5 bases). Germline lookup yields CDR1 SEHNR and CDR2 FQNEAQ (reference sequence). The CDR3 spans 16 residues. V lost 7 bases and J lost 0, with 18 bases in between. The CDR3 DNA reads TGTGCCAGCAACGGCGGGGCCGAGAGCATGAACACTGAAGCTTTCTTT. It yields the protein CASNGGAESMNTEAFF. Looking up the rest from reference TRBV7-9 and TRBJ1-1 gives the full variable domain: DTGVSQNPRHKITKRGQNVTFRCDPISEHNRLYWYRQTLGQGPEFLTYFQNEAQLEKSRLLSDRFSAERPKGSFSTLEIQRTEQGDSAMYLCASNGGAESMNTEAFFGQGTRLTVV.

This chain's CDR3 is CASSLASQGGNEQFF. The CDR3 nucleotides are TGTGCCAGCAGCTTAGCGTCCCAGGGGGGCAATGAGCAGTTCTTC. The chain recombines TRBV7-9 with TRBJ2-1; D may be TRBD1 (7 bases). The germline gives CDR1 SEHNR, CDR2 FQNEAQ (reference sequence). This CDR3 region has 15 residues. Between the trimmed V and J ends, which lost 0 bases and 6 bases, there was a span of 12 bases.

V is TRBV20-1 and J is TRBJ2-5; 7 bases agree with TRBD2. The J call may be in error: the DNA end matches TRBJ2-7 better. CDR3 length: 14 amino acids. Per the germline V gene, CDR1 is DFQATT and CDR2 is SNEGSKA (reference sequence). The CDR3 here is CSASPGLTPYEQYF. CDR3 nucleotides: TGCAGTGCTAGCCCGGGACTAACCCCCTACGAGCAGTACTTC.

The gene calls are TRBV20-1 and TRBJ1-2; no clear D. This CDR3 region has 11 residues. Per germline, CDR1 DFQATT and CDR2 SNEGSKA (reference sequence). Trimming took off 7 bases at V and 2 bases at J, with 8 bases between the two ends. Written as DNA, the CDR3 is TGCAGTGGGGATGGGAACTATGGCTACACCTTC. It codes for CSGDGNYGYTF.